The TCR beta chain described here comes from a study of shared clonotypes between healthy human individuals. In regard to this clone: Its antigen remains unknown.

Produced via immunoSEQ multiplex PCR; TCRdb's table is partial and in-frame only. Of about 2.4 million clones in the sample, 93% are singletons; the top ten hold about 0.34%. The CDR3 covers 13 residues. V gave up 5 bases and J gave up 1 base, with 8 bases separating them. The V gene's germline CDR1 is ENHRY and CDR2 SYGVKD. Study observations and caveats: Naive subsets usually exceeded memory subsets in estimated richness. Clonotype sharing among donors likely depends on sequencing depth. A handful of donors showed sharing of about 4.8% of naive CD4 clonotypes. When compared with the clonotypes that were shared by all four sorted-subset donors, the non-shared clonotypes turned out to have lower generation probabilities.

The sample consisted of naive CD4+ T cells from PBMCs. Subset noted: CD45RA+ positively selected. The V gene is TRBV10-3, the J gene TRBJ1-1; D call uncertain. The clonotype was recovered from a man between 18 and 29 years old in good health. Some clones in this sample may be carry-over from other donors' samples. The CDR3 sequence: CAISRAENTEAFF. CDR3 nucleotides: TGTGCCATCAGTCGGGCAGAGAACACTGAAGCTTTCTTT.